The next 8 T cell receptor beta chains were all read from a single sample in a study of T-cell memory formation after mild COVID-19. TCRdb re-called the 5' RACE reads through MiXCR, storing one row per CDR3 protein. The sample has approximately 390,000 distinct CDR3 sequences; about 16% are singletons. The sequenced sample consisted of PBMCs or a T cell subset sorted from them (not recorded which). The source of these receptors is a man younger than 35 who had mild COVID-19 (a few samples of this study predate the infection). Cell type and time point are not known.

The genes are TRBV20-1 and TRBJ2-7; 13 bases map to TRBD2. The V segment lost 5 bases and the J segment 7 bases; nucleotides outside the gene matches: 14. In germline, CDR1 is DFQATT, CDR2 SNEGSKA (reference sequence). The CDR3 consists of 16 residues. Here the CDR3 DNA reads TGCAGTGCTGCCACTCCTTCACTAGCGGGGGGGCATGAGCAGTACGTC. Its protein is CSAATPSLAGGHEQYV.

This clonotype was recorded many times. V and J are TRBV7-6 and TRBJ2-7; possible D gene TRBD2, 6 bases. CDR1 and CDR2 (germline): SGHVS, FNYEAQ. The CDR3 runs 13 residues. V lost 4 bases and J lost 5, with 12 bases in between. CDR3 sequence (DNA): TGTGCCAGCAGCTGGGAGTGGAGGGACGAGCAGTACTTC. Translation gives CASSWEWRDEQYF. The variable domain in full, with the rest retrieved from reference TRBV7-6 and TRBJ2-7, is GAGVSQSPRYKVTKRGQDVALRCDPISGHVSLYWYRQALGQGPEFLTYFNYEAQQDKSGLPNDRFSAERPEGSISTLTIQRTEQRDSAMYRCASSWEWRDEQYFGPGTRLTVT.

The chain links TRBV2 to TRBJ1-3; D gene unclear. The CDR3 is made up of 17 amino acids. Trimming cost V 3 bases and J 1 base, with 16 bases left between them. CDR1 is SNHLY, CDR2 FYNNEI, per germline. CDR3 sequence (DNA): TGTGCCAGCAGTGACCAACAAAGCTGGATTTCTGGAAACACCATATATTTT. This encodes CASSDQQSWISGNTIYF. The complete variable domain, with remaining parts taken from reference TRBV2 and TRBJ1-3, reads EPEVTQTPSHQVTQMGQEVILRCVPISNHLYFYWYRQILGQKVEFLVSFYNNEISEKSEIFDDQFSVERPDGSNFTLKIRSTKLEDSAMYFCASSDQQSWISGNTIYFGEGSWLTVV.

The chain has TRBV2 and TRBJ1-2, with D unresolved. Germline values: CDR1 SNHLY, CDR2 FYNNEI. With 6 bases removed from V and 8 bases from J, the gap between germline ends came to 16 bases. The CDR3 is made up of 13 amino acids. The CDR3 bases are TGTGCCAGCAGAGGTCAGGACCTAAAGGGCTACACCTTC. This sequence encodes CASRGQDLKGYTF.

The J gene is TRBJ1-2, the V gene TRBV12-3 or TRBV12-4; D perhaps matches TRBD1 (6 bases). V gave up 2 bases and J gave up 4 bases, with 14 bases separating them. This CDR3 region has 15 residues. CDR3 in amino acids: CASSLLWTDSYGYTF. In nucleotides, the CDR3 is TGTGCCAGCAGTTTACTATGGACAGACAGCTATGGCTACACCTTC.

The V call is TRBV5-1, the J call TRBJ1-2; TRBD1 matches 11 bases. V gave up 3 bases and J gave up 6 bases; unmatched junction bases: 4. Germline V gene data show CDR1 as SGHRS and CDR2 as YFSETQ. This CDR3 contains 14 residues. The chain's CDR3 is CASSWTGGVNGYTF. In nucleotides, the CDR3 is TGCGCCAGCAGCTGGACAGGGGGCGTAAATGGCTACACCTTC.

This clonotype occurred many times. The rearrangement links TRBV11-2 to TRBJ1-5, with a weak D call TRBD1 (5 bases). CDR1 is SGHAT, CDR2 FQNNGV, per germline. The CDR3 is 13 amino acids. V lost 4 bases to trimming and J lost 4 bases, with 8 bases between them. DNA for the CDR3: TGTGCCAGCAGCTCCAGGGCGAATCAGCCCCAGCATTTT. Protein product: CASSSRANQPQHF.

This CDR3 is CASSYGTGEGEKLFF. The CDR3 DNA follows: TGTGCCAGCAGTTACGGCACAGGTGAAGGTGAAAAACTGTTTTTT. This chain links TRBV6-2 or TRBV6-3 with TRBJ1-4; tentative D call: TRBD1 (5 bases). CDR1 and CDR2 (germline): MNHEY, SVGEGT. The V end lost 2 bases, the J end lost 7 bases, and 14 bases lay between the germline ends. The CDR3 is 15 residues long.